Listed below are T cell receptor beta chains from one sample, sequenced in a study of shared clonotypes between healthy human individuals. Measured with immunoSEQ multiplex PCR; TCRdb has only the in-frame clones, and not every one. Counted here are around 600,000 clones, roughly 98% occurring once; the ten biggest clones make up approximately 0.33%. Sequences were obtained from naive CD8+ T cells sorted from blood. Source of these receptors: a man aged 25-45 years in good health. Both conserved end residues are part of each CDR3.

CDR3aa: CATSGLTSSFNEQFF
v_gene: TRBV15

CDR3aa: CASSHLTRGNTGELFF
v_gene: TRBV11-2

CDR3aa: CASSLARRNEKLFF
v_gene: TRBV7-2

CDR3aa: CASSLGQGGNEQFF
v_gene: TRBV11-1

CDR3aa: CASSFKPASGYNEQFF
v_gene: TRBV7-3

CDR3aa: CAISPGVSYEQYF
v_gene: TRBV19

CDR3aa: CSLKGQQGAGTGELFF
v_gene: TRBV29-1

CDR3aa: CASSLMPGTSGRAMYEQFF
v_gene: TRBV11-2

CDR3aa: CASSESRGGAHNEQFF
v_gene: TRBV10-1

CDR3aa: CASSQVTTRGIGDEQFF
v_gene: TRBV14